One and the same sample provided the 17 T cell receptor beta chains below, sequenced in a study of cytomegalovirus exposure and HLA in healthy donors. Primers for the PCR totalled 60 Vbeta and 13 Jbeta. Produced via immunoSEQ multiplex PCR; TCRdb's table is partial and in-frame only. The sample has some 150,000 clones, roughly 79% seen once; the top ten hold approximately 6.9%. The sample comprised PBMCs. The source is a woman in her thirties or forties in good health and CMV-seropositive.

This chain uses TRBV7-7 with TRBJ2-1, with D possibly TRBD2 on 5 matching bases. V lost 1 base and J lost 6, with 7 bases in between. Germline CDR1 is SSHAT and CDR2 is FNYEAQ (reference sequence). The CDR3 has 13 amino acids. CDR3 residues: CASSLEAGNEQFF. CDR3 in DNA: TGTGCCAGCAGCTTAGAGGCGGGCAATGAGCAGTTCTTC.

This chain connects TRBV11-2 to TRBJ2-3; no definite D call. This CDR3 spans 15 amino acids. The V and J ends lost 2 bases and 2 bases respectively, with 11 bases between them. The V gene's germline CDR1 is SGHAT and CDR2 FQNNGV. The CDR3 DNA sequence: TGTGCCAGCAGCTTAACCGGTTCCGACACAGATACGCAGTATTTT. As protein: CASSLTGSDTDTQYF.

The chain carries TRBV27 and TRBJ2-7; 9 bases agree with TRBD1. This CDR3 comprises 14 residues. Losses at the gene ends were 6 bases for V and 2 bases for J; bases not matched to a gene: 5. Germline loops: CDR1 MNHEY, CDR2 SMNVEV (reference sequence). The CDR3 sequence is CASRTGQGAYEQYF. The CDR3 DNA reads TGTGCCAGCAGGACGGGACAGGGAGCCTACGAGCAGTACTTC.

The CDR3, as DNA: TGTGCCAGCAGCATAATCAGGGGGAACACTGAAGCTTTCTTT. Translation gives CASSIIRGNTEAFF. The rearrangement uses TRBV11-1 and TRBJ1-1; TRBD1 is a possible D gene (6 bases). The CDR3 sequence is 14 residues long. CDR1 and CDR2 (germline): SGHAT, FQDESV (reference sequence). V was shortened by 5 bases and J by 1 base, with 11 bases between the two germline ends.

The genes are TRBV7-9 and TRBJ2-7, with a tentative D call TRBD1 (6 bases). The CDR3 length is 15 residues. Trimming stripped 5 bases from V and 2 bases from J, with 16 bases between. CDR1 is SEHNR and CDR2 is FQNEAQ in the germline V gene (reference sequence). The CDR3 is CASSAPRDTTYEQYF. In DNA form, the CDR3 reads TGTGCCAGCAGCGCCCCCCGGGACACAACCTACGAGCAGTACTTC.

This chain uses TRBV7-6 with TRBJ2-3; 11 nucleotides agree with TRBD2. The germline V gene encodes CDR1 SGHVS and CDR2 FNYEAQ. Trimming at V came to 5 bases and at J to 2 bases, leaving 9 bases not matched to a gene. This CDR3 comprises 17 residues. Here the CDR3 reads CASSPGTSGYHTDTQYF. CDR3 bases: TGTGCCAGCAGCCCCGGGACTAGCGGATATCACACAGATACGCAGTATTTT.

This clone showed up just once. This chain links TRBV9 with TRBJ2-5; D gene ambiguous. The CDR3 length is 13 residues. Germline CDR1 is SGDLS and CDR2 is YYNGEE. Trimming took off 1 base at V and 4 bases at J, with 8 bases between the two ends. CDR3 nucleotides: TGTGCCAGCAGCGTACGAGAACGAGAGACCCAGTACTTC. Its protein is CASSVRERETQYF.

This chain joins TRBV28 and TRBJ1-1; 7 nucleotides align to TRBD1. The CDR3 has 13 residues. CDR1 and CDR2 from the germline V gene are MDHEN and SYDVKM. J was trimmed by 4 bases and V by 5 bases; bases with no gene match: 4. In nucleotides, the CDR3 is TGTGCCAGCAGTGACAGGGTTGGCACTGAAGCTTTCTTT. Amino acids: CASSDRVGTEAFF.

A single count supports this clone. This rearrangement joins TRBV5-1 to TRBJ2-3; 9 bases map to TRBD1. CDR1 and CDR2 from the germline V gene are SGHRS and YFSETQ. The trim removed 2 bases at V and 6 bases at J, leaving 7 bases unmatched. This CDR3 has 15 amino acids. The CDR3 DNA is TGCGCCAGCAGCTTTACAGGGGGCGCATTGGATACGCAGTATTTT. This sequence encodes CASSFTGGALDTQYF.

V usage is TRBV6-5 and J usage is TRBJ2-3; 8 bases are shared with TRBD2. CDR3 length: 15 residues. The junction had 7 bases not matched to a gene; V was cut back by 6 bases and J by 2 bases. Germline V lookup: CDR1 MNHEY, CDR2 SVGAGI. The CDR3 region has the DNA TGTGCCAGCAGAGACCTCGGGGGGGCCACAGATACGCAGTATTTT. Amino acids: CASRDLGGATDTQYF.

This chain uses TRBV11-2 with TRBJ1-1; D may be TRBD1 (6 bases). V was pared by 1 base and J by 11 bases, with 11 bases between. Germline CDR1 is SGHAT and CDR2 is FQNNGV. The CDR3 covers 12 residues. CDR3 sequence: CASSLGGRGAFF. The CDR3 DNA follows: TGTGCCAGCAGCTTAGGGGGCAGGGGTGCTTTCTTT.

This chain links TRBV11-3 with TRBJ1-1, with TRBD1 as a possible D gene (6 bases). The CDR3 spans 16 residues. Trimming pared 5 bases from V and 1 base from J, leaving 17 bases between. Germline loops: CDR1 SGHNT, CDR2 YENEEA. CDR3 sequence: CASSTGRGSPNTEAFF. The CDR3 DNA follows: TGTGCCAGCAGCACCGGGAGGGGGAGCCCGAACACTGAAGCTTTCTTT.

The genes are TRBV9 and TRBJ1-6; D not resolved. CDR3 length equals 17 residues. Germline CDR1 SGDLS, CDR2 YYNGEE. V gave up 2 bases and J gave up 0 bases, with 12 bases separating them. CDR3 sequence: CASSVTSLSSYNSPLHF. CDR3 nucleotide sequence: TGTGCCAGCAGCGTTACGAGTTTGAGCTCCTATAATTCACCCCTCCACTTT. Together with reference TRBV9 and TRBJ1-6, the CDR3 gives the full variable domain: DSGVTQTPKHLITATGQRVTLRCSPRSGDLSVYWYQQSLDQGLQFLIQYYNGEERAKGNILERFSAQQFPDLHSELNLSSLELGDSALYFCASSVTSLSSYNSPLHFGNGTRLTVT.

The CDR3 loop is CAWSVSGYNSPLHF. Written as DNA, the CDR3 is TGTGCCTGGAGTGTATCGGGATACAATTCACCCCTCCACTTT. The chain links TRBV30 to TRBJ1-6; unclear D gene. The CDR3 is 14 amino acids. CDR1 and CDR2 from the germline V gene are GTSNPN and SVGIG (reference sequence). V was trimmed by 0 bases and J by 7 bases, leaving 10 bases between them.

This clone was recorded a few times. The junction differs from germline at one of its ends, possibly a read error. The chain uses TRBV18 and TRBJ2-5; TRBD1 agrees at 8 bases. The CDR3 covers 15 residues. Germline assignment: CDR1 KGHSH and CDR2 LQKENI. The CDR3: CASAPRTGPQETQYF. In nucleotides, the CDR3 is TGTGCCAGCGCACCACGGACAGGGCCCCAAGAGACCCAGTACTTC.

The gene calls are TRBV6-1 and TRBJ1-1; D possibly corresponds to TRBD1 (6 bases). V lost 4 bases and J lost 10, with 13 bases in between. Germline V gene lookup returns CDR1 MNHNS and CDR2 SASEGT. The CDR3 is 12 amino acids. CDR3 in amino acids: CASSATGGAAFF. The CDR3 nucleotides are TGTGCCAGCAGTGCGACGGGGGGCGCAGCTTTCTTT.

This clone was detected only once. The chain is built from TRBV5-1 and TRBJ1-3; 9 nucleotides agree with TRBD1. This CDR3 spans 16 amino acids. Per the germline V gene, CDR1 is SGHRS and CDR2 is YFSETQ. J was trimmed by 0 bases and V by 4 bases; bases with no gene match: 5. The CDR3 spells CASSQQGASSGNTIYF. CDR3 DNA: TGCGCCAGCAGCCAACAGGGGGCGAGCTCTGGAAACACCATATATTTT.